Described below is a single T cell receptor (beta chain) sequence and its context. These data belong to a study of blood T cell repertoires in COVID-19. Study-level information: Researchers got acute and convalescent COVID-19 samples from the United States, Italy and Spain.

From germline, CDR1 is SEHNR and CDR2 FQNEAQ (reference sequence). Trimming stripped 7 bases from V and 0 bases from J, with 16 bases between. The CDR3 extends over 15 amino acids. Assay: immunoSEQ multiplex PCR; the TCRdb copy retains only in-frame clones and omits some. The data show approximately 93,000 clones, with around 89% seen just once and 0.47% held by the top ten. The specimen was peripheral blood. The receptor's source is a man aged 55 to 69 with acute or convalescent COVID-19. The J gene is TRBJ2-7, the V gene TRBV7-9, with D possibly being TRBD2 (7 bases). This CDR3 reads CASTEGGGSSYEQYF. The DNA for the CDR3 is TGTGCCAGCACCGAGGGGGGAGGGAGCTCCTACGAGCAGTACTTC.